This is a list of T cell receptor beta chains from one sample in a study of blood T cells in healthy people across ages. TCRdb ran MiXCR on the 5' RACE reads and lists one entry per CDR3 protein. The sample lists 650,000 to 800,000 distinct CDR3 sequences, about 50% seen once, with about 13% in the top ten. The material sequenced was blood. The source of these receptors is a woman at least 80 years old in good health. The CDR3 runs from the conserved cysteine through the conserved F or W. The D gene is left open where the match is weak. Clone size, where shown, is once, few, many, or a class for clones that have expanded.

NA	few	TRBV4-3	TRBJ2-1	CASSPARGASYNEQFF	TGCGCCAGCAGCCCCGCTCGGGGGGCCTCCTACAATGAGCAGTTCTTC
NA	NA	TRBV28	TRBJ1-2	CASSLFVRLRGYTF	TGTGCCAGCAGTTTATTTGTCAGGCTCAGAGGCTACACCTTC
TRBD1	NA	TRBV9	TRBJ1-1	CASSGPGQGVTEAFF	TGTGCCAGCAGCGGTCCGGGACAGGGGGTCACTGAAGCTTTCTTT
NA	NA	TRBV7-6	TRBJ1-4	CASSLGGGSNEKLFF	TGTGCCAGCAGCTTAGGAGGGGGGAGTAATGAAAAACTGTTTTTT
TRBD1	many	TRBV6-5	TRBJ2-1	CASTLSGTGVYEQFF	TGTGCCAGCACTCTCTCTGGGACAGGGGTCTATGAGCAGTTCTTC
NA	NA	TRBV19	TRBJ2-1	CASTPGSNNEQFF	TGTGCCAGTACCCCGGGTTCTAACAATGAGCAGTTCTTC
NA	NA	TRBV7-8	TRBJ2-5	CASREGRTGKGNEQYF	TGTGCCAGCAGGGAAGGGAGGACAGGTAAGGGGAATGAGCAGTACTTC
NA	few	TRBV6-1	TRBJ2-5	CASSEMGFGETQYF	TGTGCCAGCAGTGAAATGGGATTCGGGGAGACCCAGTACTTC
TRBD2	NA	TRBV12-3/TRBV12-4	TRBJ2-5	CASSLGRGEEETQYF	TGTGCCAGCTCACTTGGGAGGGGAGAGGAAGAGACCCAGTACTTC
TRBD2	NA	TRBV20-1	TRBJ2-7	CSARRASGDSYEQYF	TGCAGTGCTAGGAGGGCTAGCGGGGACTCCTACGAGCAGTACTTC
NA	NA	TRBV18	TRBJ2-5	CASSPSKRGRGSEQYF	TGTGCCAGCTCACCATCGAAGAGGGGACGAGGGAGTGAGCAGTACTTC
NA	NA	TRBV20-1	TRBJ2-2	CSARVTGQSYGELFF	TGCAGTGCTAGGGTTACCGGACAGAGCTACGGGGAGCTGTTTTTT
NA	NA	TRBV7-8	TRBJ2-7	CASSYRELGTQYF	TGTGCCAGCAGCTACCGGGAGCTCGGAACCCAGTACTTC
TRBD2	NA	TRBV20-1	TRBJ2-7	CSPSGGLGEQYF	TGCAGTCCATCGGGAGGGTTGGGCGAGCAGTACTTC
TRBD2	few	TRBV11-1	TRBJ2-6	CASSLGAGASGANVLTF	TGTGCCAGCAGCTTAGGGGCGGGAGCCTCTGGGGCCAACGTCCTGACTTTC
NA	NA	TRBV9	TRBJ2-6	CASIVMSGANVLTF	TGTGCCAGCATCGTCATGTCCGGGGCCAACGTCCTGACTTTC
NA	NA	TRBV12-3/TRBV12-4	TRBJ1-5	CASSLIPYKDYQPQHF	TGTGCCAGCAGTTTGATCCCTTACAAGGACTATCAGCCCCAGCATTTT
TRBD2	many	TRBV6-5	TRBJ2-2	CASSYGGRSTGELFF	TGTGCCAGCAGTTACGGCGGGAGGAGCACCGGGGAGCTGTTTTTT
NA	NA	TRBV7-2	TRBJ1-2	CASSRHRERYGYTF	TGTGCCAGCAGCCGCCACAGGGAGAGATATGGCTACACCTTC
TRBD2	NA	TRBV29-1	TRBJ2-5	CSVILAGGKETQYF	TGCAGCGTAATCCTAGCGGGAGGAAAAGAGACCCAGTACTTC
NA	many	TRBV12-3/TRBV12-4	TRBJ2-1	CASSRTPYNEQFF	TGTGCCAGCAGCAGGACACCATACAATGAGCAGTTCTTC
NA	few	TRBV5-6	TRBJ1-1	CASSFGSGTEAFF	TGTGCCAGCAGCTTCGGGAGTGGCACTGAAGCTTTCTTT
TRBD2	many	TRBV28	TRBJ2-7	CASSLRVAGADEQYF	TGTGCCAGCAGTTTAAGGGTAGCGGGGGCCGACGAGCAGTACTTC
TRBD1	few	TRBV7-9	TRBJ2-1	CASDAGTAYNEQFF	TGTGCCAGCGACGCCGGGACAGCATACAATGAGCAGTTCTTC
TRBD2	NA	TRBV5-1	TRBJ2-2	CASSFTLAGTNTGELFF	TGCGCCAGCAGCTTCACACTAGCGGGAACGAACACCGGGGAGCTGTTTTTT
TRBD2	many	TRBV10-2	TRBJ2-5	CASKRLAGGTETQYF	TGCGCCAGCAAGCGACTAGCGGGAGGGACAGAGACCCAGTACTTC
TRBD1	many	TRBV27	TRBJ2-3	CASSLSGTGYTDTQYF	TGTGCCAGCAGTTTATCCGGGACAGGGTACACAGATACGCAGTATTTT
NA	NA	TRBV20-1	TRBJ1-3	CSARGQGGNTIYF	TGCAGTGCTAGAGGGCAGGGGGGAAACACCATATATTTT
TRBD2	many	TRBV7-2	TRBJ2-1	CASSLSSAGGWNEQFF	TGTGCCAGCAGCTTAAGTTCAGCGGGAGGATGGAATGAGCAGTTCTTC
NA	NA	TRBV3-1	TRBJ1-6	CASSHETGTSPLHF	TGTGCCAGCAGCCACGAGACAGGAACTTCACCCCTCCACTTT
NA	NA	TRBV7-2	TRBJ2-5	CASSLVGASVSNEQYF	TGTGCCAGCAGCTTAGTAGGGGCTAGCGTAAGTAATGAGCAGTACTTC
TRBD2	many	TRBV20-1	TRBJ2-1	CSSRGGRIYNEQFF	TGCAGTTCCAGAGGCGGGAGAATCTACAATGAGCAGTTCTTC
TRBD2	NA	TRBV28	TRBJ2-3	CASSLGSRGVTDTQYF	TGTGCCAGCAGTTTAGGCTCGCGGGGGGTCACAGATACGCAGTATTTT
TRBD2	NA	TRBV5-1	TRBJ2-2	CASSVTSGRAVGTGELFF	TGCGCCAGCAGCGTGACTAGCGGGAGGGCGGTTGGCACCGGGGAGCTGTTTTTT
NA	few	TRBV4-2	TRBJ1-5	CASSQDVGPNQPQHF	TGTGCCAGCAGCCAAGATGTGGGACCCAATCAGCCCCAGCATTTT
NA	many	TRBV3-1	TRBJ2-3	CASSLGRTQGDTQYF	TGTGCCAGCAGCCTAGGGCGAACCCAGGGGGATACGCAGTATTTT
NA	NA	TRBV12-5	TRBJ1-1	CASGPTERRGNTEAFF	TGTGCTAGTGGGCCTACTGAAAGGAGGGGGAACACTGAAGCTTTCTTT
NA	NA	TRBV28	TRBJ1-2	CASSFTLRGGQDDYTF	TGTGCCAGCAGTTTTACCCTTAGGGGGGGCCAGGACGACTACACCTTC
NA	NA	TRBV28	TRBJ1-2	CASSSPELYGYTF	TGTGCCAGCAGTTCCCCTGAACTCTATGGCTACACCTTC
TRBD1	many	TRBV27	TRBJ2-7	CASSHRGSTYEQYF	TGTGCCAGCAGTCACAGGGGATCGACCTACGAGCAGTACTTC
TRBD1	once	TRBV2	TRBJ2-2	CASKGAGGYTGELFF	TGTGCCAGCAAAGGGGCAGGGGGCTACACCGGGGAGCTGTTTTTT
TRBD1	few	TRBV7-6	TRBJ2-6	CASSATRTGTTDTSGANVLTF	TGTGCCAGCAGCGCTACCCGGACAGGGACGACAGATACCTCTGGGGCCAACGTCCTGACTTTC
NA	few	TRBV5-1	TRBJ1-1	CASSLTDTRNTEAFF	TGCGCCAGCAGCCTGACGGACACTCGGAACACTGAAGCTTTCTTT
TRBD2	many	TRBV4-1	TRBJ2-7	CASSPGGLRGTDEYF	TGCGCCAGCAGCCCGGGGGGACTAAGGGGTACGGATGAGTACTTC
NA	NA	TRBV4-2	TRBJ2-5	CASSQDSRDNPYQETQYF	TGTGCCAGCAGCCAAGACTCCCGGGACAACCCGTACCAAGAGACCCAGTACTTC
NA	NA	TRBV6-6	TRBJ2-3	CASSRDGDTDTQYF	TGCGCCAGCAGTCGAGACGGTGACACAGATACGCAGTATTTT
NA	many	TRBV12-3/TRBV12-4	TRBJ1-2	CASRPSGTRRGGYTF	TGTGCCAGCAGGCCCTCCGGGACACGGAGAGGAGGCTACACCTTC